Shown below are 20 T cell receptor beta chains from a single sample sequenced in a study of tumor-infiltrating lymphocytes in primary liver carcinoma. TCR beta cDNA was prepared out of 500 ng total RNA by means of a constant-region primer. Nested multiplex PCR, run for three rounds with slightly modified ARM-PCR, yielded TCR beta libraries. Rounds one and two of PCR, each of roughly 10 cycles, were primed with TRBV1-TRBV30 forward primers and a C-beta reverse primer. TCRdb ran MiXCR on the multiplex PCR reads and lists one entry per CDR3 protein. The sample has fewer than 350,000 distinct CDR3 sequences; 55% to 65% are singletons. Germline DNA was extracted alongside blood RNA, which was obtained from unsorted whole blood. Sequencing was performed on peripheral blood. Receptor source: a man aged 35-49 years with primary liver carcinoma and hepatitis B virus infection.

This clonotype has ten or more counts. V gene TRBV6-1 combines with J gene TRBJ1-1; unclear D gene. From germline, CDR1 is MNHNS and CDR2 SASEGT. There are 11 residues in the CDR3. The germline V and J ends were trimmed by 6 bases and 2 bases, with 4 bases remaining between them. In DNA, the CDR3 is TGTGCCAGCAGCCCAAACACTGAAGCTTTCTTT. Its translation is CASSPNTEAFF.

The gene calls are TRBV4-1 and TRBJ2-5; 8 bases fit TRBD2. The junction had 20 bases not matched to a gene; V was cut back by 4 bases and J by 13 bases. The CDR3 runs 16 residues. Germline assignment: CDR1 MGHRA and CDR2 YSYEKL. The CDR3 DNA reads TGCGCCAGCAGCCTCCGGTCTAGCGGGTTTCAAGAGGCCCGGTACTTC. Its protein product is CASSLRSSGFQEARYF.

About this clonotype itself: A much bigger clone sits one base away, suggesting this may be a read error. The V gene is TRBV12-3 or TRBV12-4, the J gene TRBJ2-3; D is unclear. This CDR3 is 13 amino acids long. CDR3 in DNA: TGTGCCAGCAAGCCGCGGAACACAGATACGAAGTATTTT. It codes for CASKPRNTDTKYF.

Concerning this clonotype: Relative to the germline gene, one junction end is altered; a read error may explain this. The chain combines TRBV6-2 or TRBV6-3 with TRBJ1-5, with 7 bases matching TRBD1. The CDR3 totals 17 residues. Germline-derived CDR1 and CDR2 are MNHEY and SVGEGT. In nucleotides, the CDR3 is TGTGCCAACAGTTACTCGCCCGGAGGGGGCGTGAGTCAGCCCCAGCATTTT. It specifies CANSYSPGGGVSQPQHF.

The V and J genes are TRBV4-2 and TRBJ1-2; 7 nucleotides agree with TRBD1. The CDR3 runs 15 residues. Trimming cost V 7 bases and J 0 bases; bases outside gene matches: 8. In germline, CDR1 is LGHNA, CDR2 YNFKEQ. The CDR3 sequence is CASIQGDKSNYGYTF. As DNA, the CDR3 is TGTGCCAGCATCCAGGGGGACAAGTCTAACTATGGCTACACCTTC.

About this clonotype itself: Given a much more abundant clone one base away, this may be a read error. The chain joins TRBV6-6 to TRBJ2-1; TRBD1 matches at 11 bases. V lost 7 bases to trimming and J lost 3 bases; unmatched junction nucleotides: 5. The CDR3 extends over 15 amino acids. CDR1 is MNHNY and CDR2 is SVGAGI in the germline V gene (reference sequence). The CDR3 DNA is TGTGCCAGCACCCCGGGACAGGGGGGCTACAATGAGCAGTTCTTC. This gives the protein CASTPGQGGYNEQFF.

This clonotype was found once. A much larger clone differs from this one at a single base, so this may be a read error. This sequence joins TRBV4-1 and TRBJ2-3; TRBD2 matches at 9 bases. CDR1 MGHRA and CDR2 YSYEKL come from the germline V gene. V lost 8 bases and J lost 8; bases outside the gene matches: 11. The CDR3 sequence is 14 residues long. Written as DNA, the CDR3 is TGCGCCAGCTCAGGGACTAGCTCGCCAGGTACGCAGTATTTT. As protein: CASSGTSSPGTQYF.

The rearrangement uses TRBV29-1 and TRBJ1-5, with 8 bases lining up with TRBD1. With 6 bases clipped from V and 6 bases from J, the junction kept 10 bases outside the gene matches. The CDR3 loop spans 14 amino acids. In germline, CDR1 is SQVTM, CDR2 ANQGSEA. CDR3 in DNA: TGCAGCGTGCAGGACAGGGTGTCGTTTCAGCCCCAGCATTTT. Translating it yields CSVQDRVSFQPQHF.

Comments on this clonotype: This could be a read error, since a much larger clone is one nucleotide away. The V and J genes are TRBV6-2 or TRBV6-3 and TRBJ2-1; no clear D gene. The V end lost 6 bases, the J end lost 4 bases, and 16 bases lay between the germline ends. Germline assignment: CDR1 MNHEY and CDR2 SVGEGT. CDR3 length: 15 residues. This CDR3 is CASRPVGRAYNEQFF. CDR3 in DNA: TGTGCCAGCAGGCCGGTGGGCCGGGCATACAATGAGCAGTTCTTC.

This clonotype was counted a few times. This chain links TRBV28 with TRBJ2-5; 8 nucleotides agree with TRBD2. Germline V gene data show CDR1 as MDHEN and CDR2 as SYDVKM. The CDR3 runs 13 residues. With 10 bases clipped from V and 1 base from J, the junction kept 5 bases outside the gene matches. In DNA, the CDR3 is TGTGCCATCTCGGGGGGGGGCCAAGAGACCCAGTACTTC. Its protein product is CAISGGGQETQYF.

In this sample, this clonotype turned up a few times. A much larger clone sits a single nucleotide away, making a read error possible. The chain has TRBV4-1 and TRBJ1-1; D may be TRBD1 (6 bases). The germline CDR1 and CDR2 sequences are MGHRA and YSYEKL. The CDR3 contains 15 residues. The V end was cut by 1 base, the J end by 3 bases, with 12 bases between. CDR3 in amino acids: CASSQAWEGDTEAFF. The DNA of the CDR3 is TGCGCCAGCAGCCAAGCGTGGGAGGGGGACACTGAAGCTTTCTTT.

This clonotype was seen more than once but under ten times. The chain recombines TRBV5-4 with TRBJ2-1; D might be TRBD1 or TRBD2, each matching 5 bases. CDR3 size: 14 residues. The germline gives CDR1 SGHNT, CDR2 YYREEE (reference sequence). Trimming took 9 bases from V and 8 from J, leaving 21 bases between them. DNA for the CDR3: TGTGCCATCCGTTTACTAGGGACGGGGCATGAGCAGTTCTTC. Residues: CAIRLLGTGHEQFF.

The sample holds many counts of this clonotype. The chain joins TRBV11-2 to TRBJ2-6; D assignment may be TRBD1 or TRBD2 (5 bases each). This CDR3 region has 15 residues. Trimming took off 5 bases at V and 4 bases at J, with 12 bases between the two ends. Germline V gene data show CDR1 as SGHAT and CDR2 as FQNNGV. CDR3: CASSQRGSGANVLTF. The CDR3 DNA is TGTGCCAGCAGCCAACGGGGCTCCGGGGCCAACGTCCTGACTTTC.

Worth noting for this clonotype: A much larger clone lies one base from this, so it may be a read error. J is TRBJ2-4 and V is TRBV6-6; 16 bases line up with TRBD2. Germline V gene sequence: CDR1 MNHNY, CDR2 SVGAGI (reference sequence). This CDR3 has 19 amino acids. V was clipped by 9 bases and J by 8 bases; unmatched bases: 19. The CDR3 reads CARSGDRGLAGGGSYIQYF. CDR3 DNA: TGTGCCAGAAGTGGAGACAGGGGACTAGCGGGAGGGGGGTCGTACATTCAGTACTTC.

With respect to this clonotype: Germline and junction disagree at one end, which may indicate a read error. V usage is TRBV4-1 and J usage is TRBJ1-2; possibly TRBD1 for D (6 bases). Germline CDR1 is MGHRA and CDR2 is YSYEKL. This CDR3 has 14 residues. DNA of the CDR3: TGCACCAGCAGCCAGAGGGGGACGACCTATGGCTACACCTTC. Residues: CTSSQRGTTYGYTF.

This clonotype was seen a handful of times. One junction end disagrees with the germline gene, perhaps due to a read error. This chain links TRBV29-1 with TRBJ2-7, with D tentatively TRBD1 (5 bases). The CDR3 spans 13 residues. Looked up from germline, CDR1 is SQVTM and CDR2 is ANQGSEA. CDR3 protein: CSVEQDNYYERYF. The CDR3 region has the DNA TGCAGCGTTGAACAGGACAATTACTACGAGCGGTACTTC.

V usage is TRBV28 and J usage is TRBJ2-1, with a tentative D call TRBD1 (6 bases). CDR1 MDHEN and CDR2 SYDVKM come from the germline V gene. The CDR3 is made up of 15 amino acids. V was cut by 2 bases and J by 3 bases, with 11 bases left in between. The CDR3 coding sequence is TGTGCCAGCAGTTTACGGTGGGGACACTACAATGAGCAGTTCTTC. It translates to CASSLRWGHYNEQFF.

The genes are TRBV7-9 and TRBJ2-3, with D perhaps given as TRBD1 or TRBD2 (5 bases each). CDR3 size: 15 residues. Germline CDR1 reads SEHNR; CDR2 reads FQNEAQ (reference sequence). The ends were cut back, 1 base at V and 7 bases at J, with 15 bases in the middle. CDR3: CASSLGTGRVNTQYF. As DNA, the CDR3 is TGTGCCAGCAGCTTAGGTACGGGGCGCGTTAATACGCAGTATTTT.

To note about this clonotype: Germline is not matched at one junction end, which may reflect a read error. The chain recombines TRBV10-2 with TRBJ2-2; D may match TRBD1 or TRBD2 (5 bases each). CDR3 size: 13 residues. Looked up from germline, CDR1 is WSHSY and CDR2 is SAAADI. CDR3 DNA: TGCGCCAGCATCTGGGGGTCGCCCGGGGAGCCGTTTTTT. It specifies CASIWGSPGEPFF.

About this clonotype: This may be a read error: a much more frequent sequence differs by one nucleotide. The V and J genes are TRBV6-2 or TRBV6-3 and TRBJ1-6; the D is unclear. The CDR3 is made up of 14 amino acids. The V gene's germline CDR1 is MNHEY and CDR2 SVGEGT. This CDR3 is CDSSSAGENSPLHF. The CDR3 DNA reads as TGTGACAGCAGTTCGGCTGGGGAGAACTCACCCCTCCACTTT.